This TCR beta chain was identified during a study of vaccination effects on CD4 cells after COVID-19. With 1 base removed from V and 0 bases from J, the gap between germline ends came to 8 bases. This CDR3 is built from 16 residues. Per the germline V gene, CDR1 is SGHNT and CDR2 is YYREEE (reference sequence). The table came from immunoSEQ multiplex PCR; TCRdb's copy has only in-frame clones and leaves some out. The sample consists of approximately 46,000 clones, about 70% of them appearing once. For this clone: Its antigen is undetermined.

Cells that had been cultured for 9 to 10 days were the source of isolated CD4+ T cells. The genes are TRBV5-4 and TRBJ2-6; D remains unclear. This receptor was obtained from a human donor who had a prior SARS-CoV-2 infection. The source material was CD4+ T cells from PBMCs cultured without peptide, sampled before COVID-19 vaccination. The CDR3 loop reads CASSLLIGSGANVLTF. The CDR3 DNA reads as TGTGCCAGCAGCTTGTTAATCGGCTCTGGGGCCAACGTCCTGACTTTC.